Here is one TCR beta chain with its context. Its matching antigen is unknown. Time point here: pre-treatment sample, taken before nivolumab and TIL therapy. Stage 4 NSCLC adults joined between October 2017 and 2020. In germline, CDR1 is SGHRS, CDR2 YFSETQ. Trimming left V 0 bases short and J 0 bases short, with 9 bases between. The CDR3 is made up of 16 amino acids. The entry originates in a study of TIL therapy for anti-PD-1-resistant metastatic lung cancer. About the study: Most patients had lung adenocarcinoma.

Regarding the study as a whole: This highly selected cohort may not generalize to typical lung cancer patients.

The libraries were made with immunoSEQ v3. Survey-level samples got roughly 1.9 million read pairs; deep-level samples got roughly 5-6 million. Profiling relied on immunoSEQ multiplex PCR, and the TCRdb table lists in-frame clones only, not all of them. The table records about 20,000 clones, roughly 80% of them present only once. The sequencing used blood, collected at baseline. This TCR derives from a person aged 25 to 79 with non-small cell lung cancer. This rearrangement joins TRBV5-1 to TRBJ2-2, with D perhaps matching TRBD2 (5 bases). CDR3 residues: CASSLVAGANTGELFF. The CDR3 bases are TGCGCCAGCAGCTTGGTGGCGGGCGCGAACACCGGGGAGCTGTTTTTT.